These 15 T cell receptor beta chains were all obtained from the same sample, sequenced in a study of PD-L1 blockade in urothelial cancer. The assay was immunoSEQ multiplex PCR, and TCRdb's table has in-frame clones only and misses some. The table has roughly 60,000 clones, about 80% seen once. Here the sequenced sample was PBMCs, taken around atezolizumab (anti-PD-L1) treatment. The origin of the receptors is a man between 65 and 85 years old with urothelial cancer.

The chain links TRBV11-2 to TRBJ2-2, with D possibly matching TRBD2 (6 bases). CDR3 length: 15 amino acids. Germline lookup yields CDR1 SGHAT and CDR2 FQNNGV. The ends were cut back, 5 bases at V and 0 bases at J, with 10 bases in the middle. Written as DNA, the CDR3 is TGTGCCAGCAGCCTAGCGTTCGCGAACACCGGGGAGCTGTTTTTT. This codes for CASSLAFANTGELFF.

This chain links TRBV30 with TRBJ2-1; 13 bases align to TRBD2. The CDR3 totals 14 residues. Trimming removed 2 bases from V and 9 bases from J; junction bases left unmatched: 4. CDR1 and CDR2 (germline): GTSNPN, SVGIG (reference sequence). CDR3 DNA: TGTGCCTGGAGTACTAGCGGGAGGGCCGCTGAGCAGTTCTTC. This encodes CAWSTSGRAAEQFF.

J is TRBJ2-7 and V is TRBV5-1, with TRBD2 matching over 11 bases. V lost 5 bases and J lost 4; bases outside the gene matches: 8. CDR3 length equals 15 residues. Germline CDR1 reads SGHRS; CDR2 reads YFSETQ. The CDR3 bases are TGCGCCAGCAGAAAGGGACTAGCGGAACCATACGAGCAGTACTTC. Translating gives CASRKGLAEPYEQYF.

This clone was seen a handful of times. The gene calls are TRBV2 and TRBJ2-3; 8 nucleotides match TRBD1. Germline lookup yields CDR1 SNHLY and CDR2 FYNNEI. Unmatched junction bases numbered 2, after V lost 4 bases and J lost 2 bases. CDR3 length: 14 residues. The CDR3 DNA sequence: TGTGCCAGCAGTGGGCAGGGGGCCACAGATACGCAGTATTTT. Translated: CASSGQGATDTQYF.

The chain employs TRBV28 and TRBJ2-5, with 9 bases identical to TRBD2. Germline-derived CDR1 and CDR2 are MDHEN and SYDVKM. The V and J ends lost 3 bases and 5 bases, in that order; junction bases with no gene match: 7. There are 15 residues in the CDR3. The CDR3 coding sequence is TGTGCCAGCAGTTTTTGGCGGGAGGGCCGGGAGACCCAGTACTTC. Protein product: CASSFWREGRETQYF.

The V gene is TRBV7-3, the J gene TRBJ2-2; perhaps TRBD1 as D (6 bases). The CDR3 has 13 residues. Trimming stripped 4 bases from V and 6 bases from J, with 9 bases between. Germline CDR1 SGHTA, CDR2 FQGTGA. The CDR3 loop is CASSSTGSGELFF. In nucleotides, the CDR3 is TGTGCCAGCAGCTCTACAGGGTCCGGGGAGCTGTTTTTT.

The chain recombines TRBV18 with TRBJ2-2; no reliable D call. V was clipped by 3 bases and J by 7 bases, with 15 bases between them. Germline CDR1 KGHSH, CDR2 LQKENI. This CDR3 contains 15 residues. The CDR3 coding sequence is TGTGCCAGCTCACCCGTGACTGCTCCCAGCGGGGAGCTGTTTTTT. Amino acids: CASSPVTAPSGELFF.

The table lists this clone with a few counts. The chain combines TRBV19 with TRBJ2-7; possible D gene TRBD2, 6 bases. The CDR3 extends over 14 amino acids. Trimming pared 4 bases from V and 0 bases from J, leaving 10 bases between. CDR1 LNHDA and CDR2 SQIVND come from the germline V gene (reference sequence). Here the CDR3 reads CASSNGGISYEQYF. The CDR3 nucleotides are TGTGCCAGTAGTAATGGCGGGATCTCCTACGAGCAGTACTTC.

The chain links TRBV6-1 to TRBJ2-3, with D possibly being TRBD1 (5 bases). The germline V gene has CDR1 MNHNS and CDR2 SASEGT. V was shortened by 2 bases and J by 4 bases, with 13 bases between the two germline ends. The CDR3 runs 15 residues. The CDR3 nucleotides are TGTGCCAGCAGTGAATGGGGCGCTATAGCAGATACGCAGTATTTT. It yields the protein CASSEWGAIADTQYF.

The rearrangement joins TRBV20-1 to TRBJ2-7; no definite D call. CDR1 DFQATT and CDR2 SNEGSKA come from the germline V gene (reference sequence). V was trimmed by 6 bases and J by 0 bases, leaving 6 bases between them. The CDR3 covers 11 residues. The CDR3 nucleotides are TGCAGTGCGCCTAACTCCTACGAGCAGTACTTC. It yields the protein CSAPNSYEQYF.

V gene TRBV30 combines with J gene TRBJ2-3; D is possibly TRBD2 (5 bases). CDR1 and CDR2 (germline): GTSNPN, SVGIG (reference sequence). CDR3 size: 14 residues. The V end was cut by 0 bases, the J end by 5 bases, with 12 bases between. The CDR3 spells CAWSVYGIEDTQYF. CDR3 nucleotides: TGTGCCTGGAGTGTATACGGGATCGAAGATACGCAGTATTTT.

This rearrangement joins TRBV29-1 to TRBJ2-1; a possible D gene is TRBD1 (6 bases). There are 15 residues in the CDR3. Germline-derived CDR1 and CDR2 are SQVTM and ANQGSEA. Trimming pared 4 bases from V and 5 bases from J, leaving 18 bases between. This CDR3 reads CSVGGRGGVHNEQFF. The CDR3 nucleotides read TGCAGCGTTGGGGGGCGAGGGGGAGTGCACAATGAGCAGTTCTTC.

V and J are TRBV6-6 and TRBJ2-1; no clear D gene. Germline CDR1 is MNHNY and CDR2 is SVGAGI (reference sequence). CDR3 length equals 15 residues. Trimming pared 0 bases from V and 7 bases from J, leaving 13 bases between. Here the CDR3 reads CASSYSVPGTNEQFF. The CDR3 DNA sequence: TGTGCCAGCAGTTACTCGGTGCCAGGTACGAATGAGCAGTTCTTC.

The CDR3 region has the DNA TGTGCCAGCAGCTTAGAGAGGACAGGGGGCTCCTACGAGCAGTACTTC. It is translated as CASSLERTGGSYEQYF. This chain connects TRBV11-3 to TRBJ2-7; 10 nucleotides align to TRBD1. V was pared by 0 bases and J by 0 bases, with 2 bases of the junction left unmatched. Germline CDR1 and CDR2: SGHNT and YENEEA. This CDR3 contains 16 residues.

The chain joins TRBV14 to TRBJ2-4, with D unclear. This CDR3 has 14 residues. Germline loops: CDR1 SGHDN, CDR2 FVKESK. Trimming removed 2 bases from V and 0 bases from J, with 5 bases in between. CDR3 protein: CASSQSIAKNIQYF. CDR3 DNA: TGTGCCAGCAGCCAATCAATAGCCAAAAACATTCAGTACTTC. Looking up the rest from reference TRBV14 and TRBJ2-4 gives the full variable domain: EAGVTQFPSHSVIEKGQTVTLRCDPISGHDNLYWYRRVMGKEIKFLLHFVKESKQDESGMPNNRFLAERTGGTYSTLKVQPAELEDSGVYFCASSQSIAKNIQYFGAGTRLSVL.